Listed below are T cell receptor beta chains from one sample, sequenced in a study of blood T cell repertoires in COVID-19. The method was immunoSEQ multiplex PCR; TCRdb's version includes in-frame clones alone and lacks a portion of them. The data hold around 80,000 clones, with more than 75% observed a single time. Material for sequencing was peripheral blood. The receptors come from a woman aged 80 or over with active or convalescent COVID-19. Each CDR3 is given with its conserved first and last residue. D genes are given only for firm matches. Not all rows give a size; the values are once, few, many and, for expanded clones, a class.

J gene: TRBJ1-1; D gene: TRBD1; clone size: .; V gene: TRBV2; CDR3 DNA: TGTGCCAGCAGACAGGGGAGAAACACTGAAGCTTTCTTT; CDR3 protein: CASRQGRNTEAFF
J gene: TRBJ1-1; D gene: .; clone size: few; V gene: TRBV18; CDR3 DNA: TGTGCCAGCTCACCGGGAGGATTCATGAACACTGAAGCTTTCTTT; CDR3 protein: CASSPGGFMNTEAFF
J gene: TRBJ1-5; D gene: TRBD1; clone size: .; V gene: TRBV12-3/TRBV12-4; CDR3 DNA: TGTGCCAGCGGGACAGGGGGAAGGCCCCAGCATTTT; CDR3 protein: CASGTGGRPQHF
J gene: TRBJ2-7; D gene: .; clone size: few; V gene: TRBV21-1; CDR3 DNA: TGTGCCAGCAGCAAGGATAACGCGGACAGGGCCTACGAGCAGTACTTC; CDR3 protein: CASSKDNADRAYEQYF
J gene: TRBJ1-4; D gene: .; clone size: .; V gene: TRBV4-3; CDR3 DNA: TGCGCCAGCAGCCAAGATACACAGGGACGGGAAAAACTGTTTTTT; CDR3 protein: CASSQDTQGREKLFF
J gene: TRBJ2-3; D gene: .; clone size: .; V gene: TRBV5-1; CDR3 DNA: TGCGCCAGCAGCCCCATGGCCCCGAACACAGATACGCAGTATTTT; CDR3 protein: CASSPMAPNTDTQYF
J gene: TRBJ1-6; D gene: TRBD1; clone size: medium-sized; V gene: TRBV9; CDR3 DNA: TGTGCCAGCAGCGTAGAGGGGACAGGGGGCAATTCACCCCTCCACTTT; CDR3 protein: CASSVEGTGGNSPLHF
J gene: TRBJ2-3; D gene: TRBD1; clone size: .; V gene: TRBV10-3; CDR3 DNA: TGTGCCAGTAAGGAAGGGGGCTGGACAGATACGCAGTATTTT; CDR3 protein: CASKEGGWTDTQYF
J gene: TRBJ1-5; D gene: TRBD1; clone size: few; V gene: TRBV19; CDR3 DNA: TGTGCCAGTAGTCTTCGTTTCGACAGGGCAAGTCAGCCCCAGCATTTT; CDR3 protein: CASSLRFDRASQPQHF
J gene: TRBJ2-1; D gene: .; clone size: .; V gene: TRBV28; CDR3 DNA: TGTGCCAGCAGCCTGGTGGGAGGAAATGAGCAGTTCTTC; CDR3 protein: CASSLVGGNEQFF
J gene: TRBJ1-2; D gene: TRBD1; clone size: few; V gene: TRBV6-5; CDR3 DNA: TGTGCCAGCAGTTACAGGGGGCAGGACTATGGCTACACCTTC; CDR3 protein: CASSYRGQDYGYTF
J gene: TRBJ1-6; D gene: .; clone size: .; V gene: TRBV3-1/TRBV3-2; CDR3 DNA: TGTGCCAGCAGCCAGGGAGCCCCTTCAGGGGTAAATTCACCCCTCCACTTT; CDR3 protein: CASSQGAPSGVNSPLHF
J gene: TRBJ1-6; D gene: .; clone size: .; V gene: TRBV18; CDR3 DNA: TGTGCCAGCTCACGCTCCCGGGACACCCACAATTCACCCCTCCACTTT; CDR3 protein: CASSRSRDTHNSPLHF
J gene: TRBJ1-2; D gene: .; clone size: .; V gene: TRBV28; CDR3 DNA: TGTGCCAGCAGTTTAAGGGCAGGGGACGGCTACACCTTC; CDR3 protein: CASSLRAGDGYTF
J gene: TRBJ1-6; D gene: .; clone size: .; V gene: TRBV27; CDR3 DNA: TGTGCCAGCAGTTTGGTGGGAGGGAATTCACCCCTCCACTTT; CDR3 protein: CASSLVGGNSPLHF
J gene: TRBJ1-1; D gene: .; clone size: few; V gene: TRBV6-6; CDR3 DNA: TGTGCCAGCAGTTACTTGGCGAACACTGAAGCTTTCTTT; CDR3 protein: CASSYLANTEAFF
J gene: TRBJ1-6; D gene: .; clone size: few; V gene: TRBV5-5; CDR3 DNA: TGTGCCAGCAGCTTGGCCGTGGAGGGTCGGAATTCACCCCTCCACTTT; CDR3 protein: CASSLAVEGRNSPLHF
J gene: TRBJ2-1; D gene: .; clone size: .; V gene: TRBV30; CDR3 DNA: TGTGCCTGGAGACCAGACAGTCAGCTGTACAATGAGCAGTTCTTC; CDR3 protein: CAWRPDSQLYNEQFF
J gene: TRBJ2-1; D gene: TRBD1; clone size: .; V gene: TRBV7-8; CDR3 DNA: TGTGCCAGCAGCTTATTTGTGACAGGGGGCAATGAGCAGTTCTTC; CDR3 protein: CASSLFVTGGNEQFF
J gene: TRBJ1-1; D gene: .; clone size: .; V gene: TRBV6-1; CDR3 DNA: TGTGCCAGCAGTGATAAGGGGTTGTCTGAAGCTTTCTTT; CDR3 protein: CASSDKGLSEAFF
J gene: TRBJ2-1; D gene: TRBD1; clone size: once; V gene: TRBV11-2; CDR3 DNA: TGTGCCAGCAGCTTAGACCAACCGGGACAGGGGGCGCGGAATGAGCAGTTCTTC; CDR3 protein: CASSLDQPGQGARNEQFF
J gene: TRBJ1-4; D gene: .; clone size: once; V gene: TRBV15; CDR3 DNA: TGTGCCACCAGCAGGGACTTACAGGGTCGGGGTGAAAAACTGTTTTTT; CDR3 protein: CATSRDLQGRGEKLFF
J gene: TRBJ2-1; D gene: .; clone size: .; V gene: TRBV5-6; CDR3 DNA: TGTGCCAGCAGCTTGGGGAGGAATGAGCAGTTCTTC; CDR3 protein: CASSLGRNEQFF
J gene: TRBJ2-5; D gene: TRBD1; clone size: .; V gene: TRBV6-2/TRBV6-3; CDR3 DNA: TGTGCCAGCAGTTACTCAGGTCGGACAGGGCCACGGGAGACCCAGTACTTC; CDR3 protein: CASSYSGRTGPRETQYF
J gene: TRBJ2-4; D gene: .; clone size: .; V gene: TRBV27; CDR3 DNA: TGTGCCAGCAGTTCCCTGGTGGAGGGCATTCAGTACTTC; CDR3 protein: CASSSLVEGIQYF
J gene: TRBJ2-1; D gene: TRBD1; clone size: .; V gene: TRBV27; CDR3 DNA: TGTGCCAGCAGGCAGTCAGGGGGCAGAGGTGAGCAGTTCTTC; CDR3 protein: CASRQSGGRGEQFF
J gene: TRBJ2-7; D gene: TRBD2; clone size: .; V gene: TRBV7-8; CDR3 DNA: TGTGCCAGCAGCTTAGCGCGCGCGGGGGGGCTATGGGAGCAGTACTTC; CDR3 protein: CASSLARAGGLWEQYF
J gene: TRBJ2-2; D gene: TRBD1; clone size: .; V gene: TRBV18; CDR3 DNA: TGTGCCAGCTCACCACCGGACAGGGGAAGGGCCGGGGAGCTGTTTTTT; CDR3 protein: CASSPPDRGRAGELFF
J gene: TRBJ2-5; D gene: .; clone size: .; V gene: TRBV7-9; CDR3 DNA: TGTGCCAGCAGCTTAATATCAGAGACCCAGTACTTC; CDR3 protein: CASSLISETQYF
J gene: TRBJ2-2; D gene: .; clone size: .; V gene: TRBV10-3; CDR3 DNA: TGTGCCATCAGTGCATACAGGGTTACCGGGGAGCTGTTTTTT; CDR3 protein: CAISAYRVTGELFF
J gene: TRBJ1-2; D gene: .; clone size: many; V gene: TRBV19; CDR3 DNA: TGTGCCAGCAGGGAATCCACAGCAGAGAGCTATGGCTACACCTTC; CDR3 protein: CASRESTAESYGYTF
J gene: TRBJ1-6; D gene: .; clone size: .; V gene: TRBV24-1; CDR3 DNA: TGTGCCACCCAGGACAGAGACTATAATTCACCCCTCCACTTT; CDR3 protein: CATQDRDYNSPLHF
J gene: TRBJ2-3; D gene: TRBD2; clone size: .; V gene: TRBV27; CDR3 DNA: TGTGCCAGCAGTTCAACGCGGGGGGGCCGGATAGATACGCAGTATTTT; CDR3 protein: CASSSTRGGRIDTQYF
J gene: TRBJ2-1; D gene: TRBD2; clone size: .; V gene: TRBV5-1; CDR3 DNA: TGCGCCAGCAGCTTGGTTCTAGCGGGGGGAGGAAATGAGCAGTTCTTC; CDR3 protein: CASSLVLAGGGNEQFF
J gene: TRBJ1-6; D gene: TRBD1; clone size: few; V gene: TRBV10-3; CDR3 DNA: TGTGCCATCAGGGGACAGGGTGTGAATTCACCCCTCCACTTT; CDR3 protein: CAIRGQGVNSPLHF
J gene: TRBJ2-2; D gene: TRBD2; clone size: .; V gene: TRBV7-3; CDR3 DNA: TGTGCCAGCAGTTTGGGGACTAGGCCCGGGGAGCTGTTTTTT; CDR3 protein: CASSLGTRPGELFF
J gene: TRBJ2-7; D gene: .; clone size: .; V gene: TRBV5-8; CDR3 DNA: TGTGCCAGCAGCTTGGCCTTCGACAGTCCGGTGAACTACGAGCAGTACTTC; CDR3 protein: CASSLAFDSPVNYEQYF
J gene: TRBJ2-1; D gene: TRBD2; clone size: .; V gene: TRBV4-3; CDR3 DNA: TGCGCCAGCAGCCGCAATCCGACTAGCGGGGGAAACAATGAGCAGTTCTTC; CDR3 protein: CASSRNPTSGGNNEQFF
J gene: TRBJ2-7; D gene: TRBD1; clone size: .; V gene: TRBV7-3; CDR3 DNA: TGTGCCAGCAGCATCGGACAGGGCTACGAGCAGTACTTC; CDR3 protein: CASSIGQGYEQYF
J gene: TRBJ2-2; D gene: .; clone size: .; V gene: TRBV24-1; CDR3 DNA: TGTGCCACCGCCTCGAGAACGAACACCGGGGAGCTGTTTTTT; CDR3 protein: CATASRTNTGELFF
J gene: TRBJ1-3; D gene: TRBD1; clone size: once; V gene: TRBV5-1; CDR3 DNA: TGCGCCAGCAGCGCACGCGTACAGGGGACCTCTGGAAACACCATATATTTT; CDR3 protein: CASSARVQGTSGNTIYF
J gene: TRBJ2-7; D gene: TRBD2; clone size: few; V gene: TRBV7-2; CDR3 DNA: TGTGCCAGCAGCTTAGCCCCTCCCCGAGCGGGGAACGAGCAGTACTTC; CDR3 protein: CASSLAPPRAGNEQYF
J gene: TRBJ1-2; D gene: TRBD1; clone size: few; V gene: TRBV28; CDR3 DNA: TGTGCCAGCAGTTTATTGGACAGGGATCTTGATGGCTACACCTTC; CDR3 protein: CASSLLDRDLDGYTF
J gene: TRBJ1-1; D gene: .; clone size: .; V gene: TRBV6-6; CDR3 DNA: TGTGCCAGCAGTTCACGACAGGAGAACACTGAAGCTTTCTTT; CDR3 protein: CASSSRQENTEAFF
J gene: TRBJ2-7; D gene: TRBD1; clone size: once; V gene: TRBV5-6; CDR3 DNA: TGTGCCAGCAGCGCCGGACAGGGACGTTCAGAGCAGTACTTC; CDR3 protein: CASSAGQGRSEQYF
J gene: TRBJ2-7; D gene: .; clone size: .; V gene: TRBV7-2; CDR3 DNA: TGTGCCAGCAGCTTACCGGTATCCTACGAGCAGTACTTC; CDR3 protein: CASSLPVSYEQYF
J gene: TRBJ1-1; D gene: .; clone size: .; V gene: TRBV11-2; CDR3 DNA: TGTGCCAGCAGCTTAGAGTTCGGCAGGATGAACACTGAAGCTTTCTTT; CDR3 protein: CASSLEFGRMNTEAFF
J gene: TRBJ1-2; D gene: .; clone size: .; V gene: TRBV4-1; CDR3 DNA: TGCGCCAGCAGCCAAGATGAGAGGGTCGGTGGCTACACCTTC; CDR3 protein: CASSQDERVGGYTF
J gene: TRBJ1-5; D gene: .; clone size: .; V gene: TRBV15; CDR3 DNA: TGTGCCACCAGCAGAGAGCGCAATAGCGGGCCCCAGCATTTT; CDR3 protein: CATSRERNSGPQHF
J gene: TRBJ2-4; D gene: .; clone size: once; V gene: TRBV3-1/TRBV3-2; CDR3 DNA: TGTGCCAGCAGCCTAGCTGGGGGCGCGGTAGCCAAAAACATTCAGTACTTC; CDR3 protein: CASSLAGGAVAKNIQYF
J gene: TRBJ1-2; D gene: .; clone size: .; V gene: TRBV12-3/TRBV12-4; CDR3 DNA: TGTGCCAGCAGTCTCCCGACAGGAGATGGCTACACCTTC; CDR3 protein: CASSLPTGDGYTF
J gene: TRBJ1-2; D gene: .; clone size: .; V gene: TRBV28; CDR3 DNA: TGTGCCAGCAGTTCCTTTTCAGGACCGCTAGGGGATGGCTACACCTTC; CDR3 protein: CASSSFSGPLGDGYTF
J gene: TRBJ1-1; D gene: .; clone size: .; V gene: TRBV18; CDR3 DNA: TGTGCCAGCTCCCCTGCTAAGAACACTGAAGCTTTCTTT; CDR3 protein: CASSPAKNTEAFF
J gene: TRBJ1-2; D gene: .; clone size: .; V gene: TRBV5-6; CDR3 DNA: TGTGCCAGCAGCTACCTCGGGGCGGGGGATCACTATGGCTACACCTTC; CDR3 protein: CASSYLGAGDHYGYTF
J gene: TRBJ1-2; D gene: .; clone size: once; V gene: TRBV15; CDR3 DNA: TGTGCCACCAGCAGAGATTTGAGGGACTATGGCTACACCTTC; CDR3 protein: CATSRDLRDYGYTF